A single sample gave rise to the 5 T cell receptor beta chains below, sequenced in a study of blood T cell repertoires in COVID-19. Repertoires were generated with immunoSEQ multiplex PCR, while TCRdb's copy carries only in-frame clones and drops some. This table holds about 160,000 clones, roughly 80% found once. Sequencing was performed on PBMCs or T cells enriched from blood (not recorded which). The receptors were gathered from a woman between 40 and 50 years old with acute COVID-19.

This clone was counted a few times. The genes are TRBV19 and TRBJ2-5; D unclear. Germline CDR1 reads LNHDA; CDR2 reads SQIVND (reference sequence). CDR3 length equals 12 residues. V shed 3 bases and J shed 5 bases, with 7 bases lying between them. CDR3 in DNA: TGTGCCAGTAGTATGATACAGGAGACCCAGTACTTC. Amino acids: CASSMIQETQYF.

CDR3 bases: TGTGCCAGCAGCTTAGCGCGCGGACTAGCCGGGGAGACCCAGTACTTC. It encodes CASSLARGLAGETQYF. The chain employs TRBV7-9 and TRBJ2-5; 8 nucleotides agree with TRBD2. The CDR3 runs 16 residues. From germline, CDR1 is SEHNR and CDR2 FQNEAQ (reference sequence). J gave up 5 bases and V 0 bases, and 8 bases lay outside the gene matches.

The chain recombines TRBV11-3 with TRBJ2-3; the D is unclear. Germline CDR1 and CDR2: SGHNT and YENEEA. V lost 0 bases and J 2 bases, leaving 12 bases between the germline ends. CDR3 size: 16 residues. CDR3 nucleotide sequence: TGTGCCAGCAGCTTAGATTCTAGTCGTACCACAGATACGCAGTATTTT. Its translation is CASSLDSSRTTDTQYF.

This chain links TRBV4-2 with TRBJ2-5; 15 bases line up with TRBD2. Unmatched junction bases numbered 3, after V lost 4 bases and J lost 0 bases. Germline V gene lookup returns CDR1 LGHNA and CDR2 YNFKEQ. The CDR3 sequence is 17 residues long. CDR3 sequence: CASSPGTSGRNQETQYF. CDR3 DNA sequence: TGTGCCAGCAGCCCCGGGACTAGCGGGAGGAACCAAGAGACCCAGTACTTC.

This sequence joins TRBV10-2 and TRBJ1-1; no clear D gene. The germline V and J ends were trimmed by 6 bases and 3 bases, with 2 bases remaining between them. Germline loops: CDR1 WSHSY, CDR2 SAAADI. The CDR3 consists of 10 residues. CDR3 DNA sequence: TGCGCCAGCAGCGACACTGAAGCTTTCTTT. Translating gives CASSDTEAFF.